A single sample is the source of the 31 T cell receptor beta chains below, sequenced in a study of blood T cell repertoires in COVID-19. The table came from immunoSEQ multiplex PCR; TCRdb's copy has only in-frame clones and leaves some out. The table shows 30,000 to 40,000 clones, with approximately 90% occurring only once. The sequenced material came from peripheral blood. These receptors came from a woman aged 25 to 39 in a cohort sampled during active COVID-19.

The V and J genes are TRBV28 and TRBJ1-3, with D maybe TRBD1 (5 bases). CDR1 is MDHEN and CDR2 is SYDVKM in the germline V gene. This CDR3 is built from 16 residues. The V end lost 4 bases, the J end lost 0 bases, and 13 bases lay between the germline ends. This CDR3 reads CASSSTATVSGNTIYF. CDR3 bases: TGTGCCAGCAGTTCGACAGCTACCGTCTCTGGAAACACCATATATTTT.

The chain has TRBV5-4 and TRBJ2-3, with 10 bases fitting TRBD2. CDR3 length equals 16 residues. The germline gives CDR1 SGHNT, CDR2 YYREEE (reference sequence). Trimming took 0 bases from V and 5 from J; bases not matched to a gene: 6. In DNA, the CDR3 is TGTGCCAGCAGCTTGGGGAGCGGGAGGGCCAGAGATACGCAGTATTTT. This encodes CASSLGSGRARDTQYF.

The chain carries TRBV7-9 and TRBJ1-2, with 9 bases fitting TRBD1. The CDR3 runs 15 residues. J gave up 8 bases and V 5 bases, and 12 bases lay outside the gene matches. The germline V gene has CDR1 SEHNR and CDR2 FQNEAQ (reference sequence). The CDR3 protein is CASSNPTGGLEGYTF. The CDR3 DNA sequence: TGTGCCAGCAGCAACCCCACAGGGGGCTTGGAAGGCTACACCTTC.

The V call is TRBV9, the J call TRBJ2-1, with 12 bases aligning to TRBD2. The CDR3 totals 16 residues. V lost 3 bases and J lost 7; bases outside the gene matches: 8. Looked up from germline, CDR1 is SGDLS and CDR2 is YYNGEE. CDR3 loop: CASSAILAGGSNEQFF. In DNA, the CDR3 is TGTGCCAGCAGCGCCATACTAGCGGGAGGTTCGAATGAGCAGTTCTTC.

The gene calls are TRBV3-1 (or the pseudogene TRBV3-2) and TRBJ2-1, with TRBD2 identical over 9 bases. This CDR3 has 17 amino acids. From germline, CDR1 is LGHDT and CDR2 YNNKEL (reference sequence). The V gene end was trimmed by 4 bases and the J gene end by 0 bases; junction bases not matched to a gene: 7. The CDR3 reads CASSRPSGESSYNEQFF. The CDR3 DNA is TGTGCCAGCAGCCGCCCTAGCGGGGAAAGCTCCTACAATGAGCAGTTCTTC.

The DNA of the CDR3 is TGTGCCAGCCGACAGGGTTGGTACACTGAAGCTTTCTTT. It specifies CASRQGWYTEAFF. The V gene is TRBV6-5, the J gene TRBJ1-1; TRBD1 matches at 7 bases. The CDR3 runs 13 residues. The ends lost 8 bases at V and 3 bases at J; junction bases unmatched: 6. The germline V gene encodes CDR1 MNHEY and CDR2 SVGAGI.

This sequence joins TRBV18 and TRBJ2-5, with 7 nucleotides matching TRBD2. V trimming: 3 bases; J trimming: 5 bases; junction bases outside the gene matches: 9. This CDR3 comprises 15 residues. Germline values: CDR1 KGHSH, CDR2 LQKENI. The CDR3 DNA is TGTGCCAGCTCACCCCCGGGATCCGGGAGGGAGACCCAGTACTTC. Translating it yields CASSPPGSGRETQYF.

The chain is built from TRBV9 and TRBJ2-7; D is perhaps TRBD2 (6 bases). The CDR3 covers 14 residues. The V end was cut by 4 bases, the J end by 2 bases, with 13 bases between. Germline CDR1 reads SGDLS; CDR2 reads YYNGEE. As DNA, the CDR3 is TGTGCCAGCAGCCCGTCCGGGGGTCCCTACGAGCAGTACTTC. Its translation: CASSPSGGPYEQYF.

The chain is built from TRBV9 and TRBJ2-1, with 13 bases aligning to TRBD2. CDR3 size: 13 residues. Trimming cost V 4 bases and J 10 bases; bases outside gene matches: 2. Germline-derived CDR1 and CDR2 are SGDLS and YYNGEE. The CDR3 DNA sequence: TGTGCCAGCAGCTCGGGACTAGCGGGAGAGCAGTTCTTC. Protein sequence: CASSSGLAGEQFF.

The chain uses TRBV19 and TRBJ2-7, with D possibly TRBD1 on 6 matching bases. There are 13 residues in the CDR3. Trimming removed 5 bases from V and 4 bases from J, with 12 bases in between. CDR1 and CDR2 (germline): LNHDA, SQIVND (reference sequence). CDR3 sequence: CASSLQQGYEQYF. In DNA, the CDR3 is TGTGCCAGTAGTCTCCAACAGGGTTACGAGCAGTACTTC. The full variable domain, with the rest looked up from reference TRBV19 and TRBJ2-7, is DGGITQSPKYLFRKEGQNVTLSCEQNLNHDAMYWYRQDPGQGLRLIYYSQIVNDFQKGDIAEGYSVSREKKESFPLTVTSAQKNPTAFYLCASSLQQGYEQYFGPGTRLTVT.

CDR3: CASSLVLAGVDEQFF. CDR3 in DNA: TGTGCCAGCAGCTTAGTACTAGCGGGAGTGGATGAGCAGTTCTTC. This chain links TRBV7-9 with TRBJ2-1; 11 bases match TRBD2. In germline, CDR1 is SEHNR, CDR2 FQNEAQ (reference sequence). The length of the CDR3 is 15 residues. The V and J ends lost 1 base and 8 bases, in that order; junction bases with no gene match: 4. Together with reference TRBV7-9 and TRBJ2-1, the CDR3 gives the full variable domain: DTGVSQNPRHKITKRGQNVTFRCDPISEHNRLYWYRQTLGQGPEFLTYFQNEAQLEKSRLLSDRFSAERPKGSFSTLEIQRTEQGDSAMYLCASSLVLAGVDEQFFGPGTRLTVL.

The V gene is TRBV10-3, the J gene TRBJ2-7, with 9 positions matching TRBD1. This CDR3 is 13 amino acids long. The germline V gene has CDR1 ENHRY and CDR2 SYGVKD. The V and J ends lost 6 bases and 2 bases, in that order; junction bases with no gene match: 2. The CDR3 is CAISGTGPYEQYF. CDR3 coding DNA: TGTGCCATCAGCGGGACAGGGCCCTACGAGCAGTACTTC.

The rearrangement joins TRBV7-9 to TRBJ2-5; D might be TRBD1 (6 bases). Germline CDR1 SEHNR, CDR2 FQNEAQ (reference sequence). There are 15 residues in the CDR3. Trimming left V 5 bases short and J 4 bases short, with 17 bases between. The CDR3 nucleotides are TGTGCCAGCAGCCGAGGACAGCCCTACCGAGAGACCCAGTACTTC. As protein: CASSRGQPYRETQYF.

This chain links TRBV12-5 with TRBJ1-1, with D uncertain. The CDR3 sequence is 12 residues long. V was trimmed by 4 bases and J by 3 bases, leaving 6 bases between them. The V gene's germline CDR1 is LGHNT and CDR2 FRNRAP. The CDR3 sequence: CASGSSYTEAFF. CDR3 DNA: TGTGCTAGTGGTTCCTCTTACACTGAAGCTTTCTTT. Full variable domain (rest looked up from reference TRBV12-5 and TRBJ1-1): DARVTQTPRHKVTEMGQEVTMRCQPILGHNTVFWYRQTMMQGLELLAYFRNRAPLDDSGMPKDRFSAEMPDATLATLKIQPSEPRDSAVYFCASGSSYTEAFFGQGTRLTVV.

CDR3 in amino acids: CASSIVGQGGNTIYF. As DNA, the CDR3 is TGTGCCAGTAGTATAGTGGGACAGGGTGGAAACACCATATATTTT. This rearrangement joins TRBV19 to TRBJ1-3; 9 bases are shared with TRBD1. Germline lookup yields CDR1 LNHDA and CDR2 SQIVND (reference sequence). Trimming cost V 1 base and J 3 bases; bases outside gene matches: 1. The CDR3 loop spans 15 amino acids.

CDR3 loop: CASSGTAGLGAEQYF. CDR3 DNA: TGTGCCAGCAGCGGCACCGCAGGACTGGGGGCCGAGCAGTACTTC. The rearrangement links TRBV14 to TRBJ2-7; a possible D gene is TRBD1 (6 bases). The CDR3 totals 15 residues. Germline CDR1 is SGHDN and CDR2 is FVKESK. V was pared by 5 bases and J by 6 bases, with 20 bases between.

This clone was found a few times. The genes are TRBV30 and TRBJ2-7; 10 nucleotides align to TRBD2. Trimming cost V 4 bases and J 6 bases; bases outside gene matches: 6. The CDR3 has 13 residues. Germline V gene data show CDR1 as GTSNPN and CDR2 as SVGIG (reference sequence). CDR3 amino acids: CAWKLAGAGEQYF. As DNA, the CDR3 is TGTGCCTGGAAGCTAGCGGGAGCAGGCGAGCAGTACTTC.

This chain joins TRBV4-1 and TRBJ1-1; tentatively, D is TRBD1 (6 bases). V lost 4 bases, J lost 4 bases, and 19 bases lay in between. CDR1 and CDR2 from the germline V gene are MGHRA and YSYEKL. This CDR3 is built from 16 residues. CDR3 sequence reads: CASSLRQDSPVTEAFF. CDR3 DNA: TGCGCCAGCAGCCTGCGACAGGATAGTCCGGTCACTGAAGCTTTCTTT.

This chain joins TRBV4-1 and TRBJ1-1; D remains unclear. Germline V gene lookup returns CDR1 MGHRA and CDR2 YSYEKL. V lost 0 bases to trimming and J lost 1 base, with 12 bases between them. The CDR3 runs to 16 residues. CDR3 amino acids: CASSQDMRAPNTEAFF. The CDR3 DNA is TGCGCCAGCAGCCAAGATATGAGGGCACCGAACACTGAAGCTTTCTTT.

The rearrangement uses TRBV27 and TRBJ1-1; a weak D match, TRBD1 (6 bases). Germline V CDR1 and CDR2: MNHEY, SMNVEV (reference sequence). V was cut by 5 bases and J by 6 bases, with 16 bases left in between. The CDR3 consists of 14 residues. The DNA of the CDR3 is TGTGCCAGCAGTCTACAGGGCAGTTTTTCTGAAGCTTTCTTT. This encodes CASSLQGSFSEAFF.

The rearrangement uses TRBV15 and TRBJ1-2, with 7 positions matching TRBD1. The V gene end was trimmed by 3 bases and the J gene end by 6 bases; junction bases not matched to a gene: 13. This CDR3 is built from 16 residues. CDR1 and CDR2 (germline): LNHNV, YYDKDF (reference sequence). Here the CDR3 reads CATSRGLDRVGHGYTF. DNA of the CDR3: TGTGCCACCAGCAGGGGATTAGACAGGGTTGGTCATGGCTACACCTTC.

This CDR3 reads CASSWHRGHGYTF. CDR3 bases: TGTGCCAGCAGCTGGCACAGGGGGCATGGCTACACCTTC. The V and J genes are TRBV11-2 and TRBJ1-2, with TRBD1 matching over 9 bases. From germline, CDR1 is SGHAT and CDR2 FQNNGV. The V segment lost 4 bases and the J segment 6 bases; nucleotides outside the gene matches: 3. The CDR3 consists of 13 residues.

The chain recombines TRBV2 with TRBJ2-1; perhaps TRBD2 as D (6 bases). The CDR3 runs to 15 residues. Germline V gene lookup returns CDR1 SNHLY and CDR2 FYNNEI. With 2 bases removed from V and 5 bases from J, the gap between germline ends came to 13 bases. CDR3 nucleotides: TGTGCCAGCAGTGAAACGGGTAGCGGAAACAATGAGCAGTTCTTC. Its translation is CASSETGSGNNEQFF. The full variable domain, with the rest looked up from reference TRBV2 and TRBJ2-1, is EPEVTQTPSHQVTQMGQEVILRCVPISNHLYFYWYRQILGQKVEFLVSFYNNEISEKSEIFDDQFSVERPDGSNFTLKIRSTKLEDSAMYFCASSETGSGNNEQFFGPGTRLTVL.

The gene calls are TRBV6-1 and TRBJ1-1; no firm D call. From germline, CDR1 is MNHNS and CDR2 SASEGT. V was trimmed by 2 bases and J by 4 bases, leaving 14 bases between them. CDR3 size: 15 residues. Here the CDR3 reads CASSEYSGKGTEAFF. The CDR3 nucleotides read TGTGCCAGCAGTGAATACAGTGGTAAAGGCACTGAAGCTTTCTTT.

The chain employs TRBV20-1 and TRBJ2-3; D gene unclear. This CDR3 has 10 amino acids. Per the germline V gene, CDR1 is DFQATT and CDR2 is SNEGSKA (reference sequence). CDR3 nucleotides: TGCAGCGTTAACACAGATACGCAGTATTTT. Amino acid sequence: CSVNTDTQYF.

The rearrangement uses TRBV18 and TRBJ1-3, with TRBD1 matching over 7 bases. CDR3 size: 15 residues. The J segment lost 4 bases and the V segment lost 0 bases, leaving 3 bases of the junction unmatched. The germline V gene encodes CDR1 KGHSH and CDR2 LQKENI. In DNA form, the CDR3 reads TGTGCCAGCTCACCACCAGTGACAGGGGGAAACACCATATATTTT. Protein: CASSPPVTGGNTIYF.

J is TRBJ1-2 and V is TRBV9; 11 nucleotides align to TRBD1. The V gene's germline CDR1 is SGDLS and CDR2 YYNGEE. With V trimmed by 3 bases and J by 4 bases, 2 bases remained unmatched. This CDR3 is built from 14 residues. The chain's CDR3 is CASSAGTGGYGYTF. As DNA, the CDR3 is TGTGCCAGCAGCGCCGGGACAGGGGGCTATGGCTACACCTTC. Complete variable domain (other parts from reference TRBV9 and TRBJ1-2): DSGVTQTPKHLITATGQRVTLRCSPRSGDLSVYWYQQSLDQGLQFLIQYYNGEERAKGNILERFSAQQFPDLHSELNLSSLELGDSALYFCASSAGTGGYGYTFGSGTRLTVV.

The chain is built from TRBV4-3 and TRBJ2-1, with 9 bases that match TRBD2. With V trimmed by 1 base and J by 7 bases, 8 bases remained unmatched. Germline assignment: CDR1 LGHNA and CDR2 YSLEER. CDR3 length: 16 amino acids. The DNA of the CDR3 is TGCGCCAGCAGCCAAGTCGGACTAGCGATCGGGAATGAGCAGTTCTTC. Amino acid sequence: CASSQVGLAIGNEQFF.

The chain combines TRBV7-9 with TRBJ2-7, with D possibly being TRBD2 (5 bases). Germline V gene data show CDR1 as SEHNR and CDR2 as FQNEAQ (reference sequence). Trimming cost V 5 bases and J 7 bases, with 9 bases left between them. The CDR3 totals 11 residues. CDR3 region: CASSASGEQYF. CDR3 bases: TGTGCCAGCAGCGCAAGCGGAGAGCAGTACTTC.

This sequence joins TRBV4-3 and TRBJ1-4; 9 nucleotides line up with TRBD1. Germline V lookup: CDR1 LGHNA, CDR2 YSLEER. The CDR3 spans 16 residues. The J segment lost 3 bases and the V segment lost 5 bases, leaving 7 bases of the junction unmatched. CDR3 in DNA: TGCGCCAGCAGCTACAGGGGGCGCCTGGCTAATGAAAAACTGTTTTTT. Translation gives CASSYRGRLANEKLFF.

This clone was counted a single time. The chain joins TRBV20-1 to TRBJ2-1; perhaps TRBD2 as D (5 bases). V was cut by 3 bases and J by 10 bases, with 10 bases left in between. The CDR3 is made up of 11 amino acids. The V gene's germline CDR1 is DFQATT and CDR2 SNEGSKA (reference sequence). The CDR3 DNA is TGCAGTGCTAGTCTAACGGGAGAGCAGTTCTTC. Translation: CSASLTGEQFF.